This TCR beta chain is from a study of T cell responses to AZD1222 COVID-19 vaccine. Generated by immunoSEQ multiplex PCR, the TCRdb table keeps only in-frame clones and is missing some. The sample shows 150,000 to 200,000 clones, 90% to 95% of them seen only once. The CDR3 totals 15 residues. Between the trimmed V and J ends, which lost 3 bases and 5 bases, there was a span of 13 bases. In germline, CDR1 is MDHEN, CDR2 SYDVKM. The source was peripheral blood, collected on day 0 of AZD1222 vaccination. This rearrangement joins TRBV28 to TRBJ1-4, with a weak D call TRBD1 (6 bases). The origin of this receptor is an adult in good health. CDR3 nucleotide sequence: TGTGCCAGCAGTTTCTCAGACAGGCGAAATGAAAAACTGTTTTTT. Translating gives CASSFSDRRNEKLFF.